Described below is a single TCR beta chain sequence and its context. The antigen remains undetermined. The source of the sample is a study of T cell repertoires in cytomegalovirus infection. Study-wide context: Used in the study were CMV epitopes, some recently identified and HLA-C-restricted, others well-studied and HLA-B-restricted. In public TCR beta signatures, there were indications of both CMV infection and matching HLA type.

One entry per CDR3 protein, called by TCRdb with MiXCR from the reads. The table has approximately 300,000 distinct CDR3 sequences, almost 30% seen once; the top ten hold around 20%. This CDR3 comprises 17 residues. V lost 5 bases to trimming and J lost 3 bases; unmatched junction nucleotides: 14. The germline V gene encodes CDR1 SGHRS and CDR2 YFSETQ. The origin of this receptor is a human donor in good health (CMV status not recorded). Some clones in this sample may be carry-over from other donors' samples. V gene TRBV5-1 combines with J gene TRBJ2-3; 8 nucleotides agree with TRBD2. The starting material was cultured PBMCs, obtained from culture after CMV antigen stimulation. The CDR3 spells CASRQLVSGSGTDTQYF. CDR3 coding DNA: TGCGCCAGCAGGCAGCTTGTAAGCGGGAGCGGAACAGATACGCAGTATTTT.